What follows are 27 T cell receptor beta chains derived from one specimen sequenced in a study of blood T cells in healthy people across ages. With a J-beta primer mix and a sample-barcoded 5' primer, a second PCR ran about 7 to 11 cycles. Via MiXCR, TCRdb re-called the 5' RACE reads, giving one row per CDR3 protein. This table holds 1,500,000 or so distinct CDR3 sequences, around 55% found once. The sequencing input was blood. The receptors come from a man between 18 and 35 years old in good health.

This chain links TRBV2 with TRBJ2-3, with D perhaps matching TRBD1 or TRBD2 (5 bases each). Germline CDR1 SNHLY, CDR2 FYNNEI. The CDR3 sequence is 14 residues long. Trimming removed 4 bases at V and 6 bases at J, with 14 bases between. CDR3 nucleotide sequence: TGTGCCAGCAGTGGCAGAGGGGTGGAGGATACGCAGTATTTT. This codes for CASSGRGVEDTQYF.

This clonotype was observed at least ten times. The rearrangement joins TRBV4-1 to TRBJ2-7, with D possibly matching TRBD1 (5 bases). Germline assignment: CDR1 MGHRA and CDR2 YSYEKL. Trimming removed 2 bases at V and 1 base at J, with 6 bases between. CDR3 length equals 13 residues. For the CDR3, the DNA is TGCGCCAGCAGCCAACAGGGATCCTACGAGCAGTACTTC. It translates to CASSQQGSYEQYF.

The chain links TRBV10-3 to TRBJ2-5, with a tentative D call TRBD1 (5 bases). CDR1 is ENHRY and CDR2 is SYGVKD in the germline V gene. The CDR3 length is 15 residues. V lost 3 bases, J lost 11 bases, and 22 bases lay in between. The CDR3 DNA sequence: TGTGCCATCAGTGATAAGGGGCTGGAGCTTGGGAAGCAGTACTTC. Translated, it gives CAISDKGLELGKQYF.

The genes are TRBV20-1 and TRBJ2-1; D not certain. Trimming pared 3 bases from V and 12 bases from J, leaving 9 bases between. CDR1 and CDR2 from the germline V gene are DFQATT and SNEGSKA (reference sequence). This CDR3 comprises 10 residues. CDR3 sequence reads: CSASGRWQFF. The CDR3 DNA is TGCAGTGCTAGTGGCCGTTGGCAGTTCTTC.

The V gene is TRBV12-5, the J gene TRBJ1-1, with a tentative D call TRBD1 (6 bases). The CDR3 is 11 amino acids. Trimming shortened V by 9 bases and J by 11 bases, and 16 bases separated the two germline ends. Germline loops: CDR1 LGHNT, CDR2 FRNRAP. DNA for the CDR3: TGTGCTAGCCCCTCGCAGGGGATGGCTTTCTTT. This sequence encodes CASPSQGMAFF. The variable domain in full, with the rest retrieved from reference TRBV12-5 and TRBJ1-1, is DARVTQTPRHKVTEMGQEVTMRCQPILGHNTVFWYRQTMMQGLELLAYFRNRAPLDDSGMPKDRFSAEMPDATLATLKIQPSEPRDSAVYFCASPSQGMAFFGQGTRLTVV.

This clonotype was counted a few times. Here the CDR3 reads CASSFFAGSGANVLTF. The DNA of the CDR3 is TGTGCCAGCAGTTTTTTCGCAGGGTCTGGGGCCAACGTCCTGACTTTC. V gene TRBV27 combines with J gene TRBJ2-6; D is perhaps TRBD1 (5 bases). The CDR3 has 16 residues. Germline CDR1 MNHEY, CDR2 SMNVEV (reference sequence). V lost 3 bases to trimming and J lost 1 base, with 10 bases between them. The variable domain in full, completed from reference TRBV27 and TRBJ2-6, reads EAQVTQNPRYLITVTGKKLTVTCSQNMNHEYMSWYRQDPGLGLRQIYYSMNVEVTDKGDVPEGYKVSRKEKRNFPLILESPSPNQTSLYFCASSFFAGSGANVLTFGAGSRLTVL.

This chain uses TRBV7-2 with TRBJ2-5, with D perhaps matching TRBD2 (6 bases). CDR3 length: 14 residues. Germline CDR1 is SGHTA and CDR2 is FQGNSA. V shed 5 bases and J shed 5 bases, with 15 bases lying between them. The CDR3 coding sequence is TGTGCCAGCAGCCACCTAGCGCCACGGGAGACCCAGTACTTC. Its translation is CASSHLAPRETQYF. The full variable domain, its missing parts supplied by reference TRBV7-2 and TRBJ2-5, is GAGVSQSPSNKVTEKGKDVELRCDPISGHTALYWYRQSLGQGLEFLIYFQGNSAPDKSGLPSDRFSAERTGGSVSTLTIQRTQQEDSAVYLCASSHLAPRETQYFGPGTRLLVL.

The chain recombines TRBV29-1 with TRBJ2-1; either TRBD1 or TRBD2 may fit D (5 bases each). CDR3 length: 13 residues. The germline V gene has CDR1 SQVTM and CDR2 ANQGSEA. Trimming removed 1 base at V and 4 bases at J, with 8 bases between. CDR3 sequence (DNA): TGCAGCGTTGAAGCAGGGAGATACAATGAGCAGTTCTTC. Its translation: CSVEAGRYNEQFF.

In this sample, this clonotype turned up a few times. V and J are TRBV28 and TRBJ2-4; 7 bases line up with TRBD2. The end of the DNA fits TRBJ2-7 better, so the J call may be wrong. This CDR3 has 13 residues. Germline V gene sequence: CDR1 MDHEN, CDR2 SYDVKM. The CDR3 loop reads CASQRGATYEQYF. The CDR3 region has the DNA TGTGCCAGCCAGCGGGGCGCGACGTACGAGCAGTACTTC.

The chain couples TRBV20-1 to TRBJ2-3; weak D call: TRBD2 (5 bases). V lost 6 bases to trimming and J lost 4 bases, with 17 bases between them. The germline CDR1 and CDR2 sequences are DFQATT and SNEGSKA (reference sequence). The CDR3 has 14 residues. The CDR3 here is CSAPALLGSDTQYF. The CDR3 DNA reads as TGCAGTGCCCCAGCCTTACTAGGCTCAGATACGCAGTATTTT.

V usage is TRBV6-2 or TRBV6-3 and J usage is TRBJ1-5; the D gene is possibly TRBD1 (6 bases). Trimming shortened V by 8 bases and J by 0 bases, and 14 bases separated the two germline ends. Germline assignment: CDR1 MNHEY and CDR2 SVGEGT. The CDR3 has 15 residues. This CDR3 reads CASSRGAYSNQPQHF. The CDR3 DNA reads TGTGCCAGCTCCCGGGGGGCTTATAGCAATCAGCCCCAGCATTTT.

The sample holds a few counts of this clonotype. V is TRBV24-1 and J is TRBJ1-2; no clear D. V was cut by 3 bases and J by 6 bases, with 10 bases left in between. Germline V gene lookup returns CDR1 KGHDR and CDR2 SFDVKD. CDR3 length: 13 amino acids. The CDR3 DNA is TGTGCCACCAGTGATCACGGGTTGGATGGCTACACCTTC. It yields the protein CATSDHGLDGYTF.

The chain joins TRBV6-5 to TRBJ2-3, with 7 bases matching TRBD1. The V gene end was trimmed by 4 bases and the J gene end by 2 bases; junction bases not matched to a gene: 6. CDR3 length equals 15 residues. Germline V gene sequence: CDR1 MNHEY, CDR2 SVGAGI. The CDR3 region has the DNA TGTGCCAGCAGTTCCGACAGGGTTATCACAGATACGCAGTATTTT. Residues: CASSSDRVITDTQYF.

This clonotype was observed a few times. CDR3 in DNA: TGCGCCAGCAGCTTGGAAGGACAGGGGGCGTATGGCTACACCTTC. Encoded protein: CASSLEGQGAYGYTF. J is TRBJ1-2 and V is TRBV5-1; 11 bases are shared with TRBD1. The germline V gene encodes CDR1 SGHRS and CDR2 YFSETQ. CDR3 length: 15 amino acids. J was trimmed by 5 bases and V by 0 bases; bases with no gene match: 3.

This rearrangement joins TRBV27 to TRBJ2-4, with 7 bases matching TRBD1. The last part of the DNA fits TRBJ2-7 better; the J call may be wrong. The CDR3 loop spans 13 amino acids. The germline V gene has CDR1 MNHEY and CDR2 SMNVEV (reference sequence). The CDR3 region is CASSPLPGGEQYF. DNA for the CDR3: TGTGCCAGCAGTCCCTTACCAGGGGGCGAGCAGTACTTC.

This chain connects TRBV27 to TRBJ2-1; D is possibly TRBD1 (5 bases). The CDR3 covers 15 residues. Per the germline V gene, CDR1 is MNHEY and CDR2 is SMNVEV (reference sequence). V was cut by 2 bases and J by 15 bases, with 23 bases left in between. CDR3 coding DNA: TGTGCCAGCAGTTTAGTGGCAGGGCCCTACAATGAAAGGTTCTTC. Its translation is CASSLVAGPYNERFF.

The chain carries TRBV7-8 and TRBJ1-4; the D gene is possibly TRBD1 (5 bases). Germline-derived CDR1 and CDR2 are SGHVS and FQNEAQ. V was shortened by 5 bases and J by 6 bases, with 25 bases between the two germline ends. The CDR3 has 18 residues. CDR3 nucleotides: TGTGCCAGCAGCGTGGACCAGGGACTGATGTACGTGGATGAAAAACTGTTTTTT. Its translation is CASSVDQGLMYVDEKLFF.

This clonotype was picked up a small number of times. The rearrangement uses TRBV16 and TRBJ2-3, with TRBD1 matching over 8 bases. From germline, CDR1 is KGHSY and CDR2 FQNENV. This CDR3 has 15 residues. V trimming: 2 bases; J trimming: 0 bases; junction bases outside the gene matches: 1. CDR3 protein: CASSQQGASTDTQYF. The CDR3 nucleotides read TGTGCCAGCAGCCAACAGGGGGCTAGCACAGATACGCAGTATTTT.

The chain links TRBV20-1 to TRBJ2-4, with TRBD1 as a possible D gene (7 bases). The J call is uncertain, as TRBJ2-7 better fits the DNA end. This CDR3 contains 13 residues. CDR1 DFQATT and CDR2 SNEGSKA come from the germline V gene (reference sequence). DNA for the CDR3: TGCAGTGCGCTCCAGGGGGGTCTCTACGAGCAGTACTTC. Protein product: CSALQGGLYEQYF.

The V gene is TRBV27, the J gene TRBJ2-1, with TRBD1 matching over 8 bases. CDR1 is MNHEY and CDR2 is SMNVEV in the germline V gene (reference sequence). After removal of 5 bases from V and 8 bases from J, the junction contained 5 bases not matched to a gene. The CDR3 is 13 residues long. The CDR3 DNA reads as TGTGCCAGCAGTGTCAGGGGGCTCGATGAGCAGTTCTTC. It codes for CASSVRGLDEQFF.

The chain has TRBV15 and TRBJ2-5, with D uncertain. The J call is uncertain, as TRBJ2-7 better fits the DNA end. The CDR3 is made up of 15 amino acids. In germline, CDR1 is LNHNV, CDR2 YYDKDF (reference sequence). CDR3 DNA sequence: TGTGCCACCAGCAGATACCCCGACTTGTCATACGAGCAGTACTTC. The encoded protein is CATSRYPDLSYEQYF.

The chain employs TRBV10-3 and TRBJ2-2, with 8 bases aligning to TRBD1. V was pared by 3 bases and J by 6 bases, with 9 bases of the junction left unmatched. The CDR3 has 16 amino acids. The germline V gene has CDR1 ENHRY and CDR2 SYGVKD. The CDR3 bases are TGTGCCATCAGTGAAGGACAGGGCGGGTTCGCCGGGGAGCTGTTTTTT. Translated, it gives CAISEGQGGFAGELFF.

V is TRBV5-1 and J is TRBJ2-5; D is possibly TRBD2 (5 bases). Trimming stripped 4 bases from V and 1 base from J, with 11 bases between. Germline V gene data show CDR1 as SGHRS and CDR2 as YFSETQ. The CDR3 runs to 14 residues. The CDR3 DNA follows: TGCGCCAGCAGCGGAACGGACTTCCAAGAGACCCAGTACTTC. The encoded protein is CASSGTDFQETQYF.

This clonotype was seen more than once but under ten times. The CDR3 loop reads CASSYGAAEVYEQYF. The CDR3 DNA reads TGTGCCAGCAGTTACGGGGCGGCGGAAGTGTACGAGCAGTACTTC. The chain employs TRBV6-5 and TRBJ2-7, with D possibly being TRBD1 (5 bases). This CDR3 spans 15 amino acids. Trimming stripped 2 bases from V and 4 bases from J, with 15 bases between. Germline V gene sequence: CDR1 MNHEY, CDR2 SVGAGI.

This clonotype was seen a handful of times. The gene calls are TRBV20-1 and TRBJ2-7, with D possibly TRBD2 on 6 matching bases. Germline CDR1 reads DFQATT; CDR2 reads SNEGSKA (reference sequence). With 2 bases removed from V and 5 bases from J, the gap between germline ends came to 13 bases. CDR3 size: 13 residues. The CDR3 DNA is TGCAGTGCTAGAACGGGAGAGTACGACGAGCAGTACTTC. This codes for CSARTGEYDEQYF.

The chain employs TRBV18 and TRBJ2-7, with D perhaps given as TRBD1 or TRBD2 (6 bases each). The V and J ends lost 8 bases and 1 base respectively, with 15 bases between them. The CDR3 covers 14 residues. The V gene's germline CDR1 is KGHSH and CDR2 LQKENI. The CDR3 sequence is CASAEIGGSYEQYF. The CDR3 DNA sequence: TGTGCCAGCGCCGAGATAGGGGGGTCCTACGAGCAGTACTTC. Based on the CDR3 plus reference TRBV18 and TRBJ2-7, the full variable domain is NAGVMQNPRHLVRRRGQEARLRCSPMKGHSHVYWYRQLPEEGLKFMVYLQKENIIDESGMPKERFSAEFPKEGPSILRIQQVVRGDSAAYFCASAEIGGSYEQYFGPGTRLTVT.

This clonotype was detected once. The chain combines TRBV5-6 with TRBJ2-4; D unresolved. Trimming removed 0 bases from V and 0 bases from J, with 10 bases in between. The germline CDR1 and CDR2 sequences are SGHDT and YYEEEE. The CDR3 totals 16 residues. The CDR3 DNA reads TGTGCCAGCAGCTTGGTGGCAGAGCTAGCCAAAAACATTCAGTACTTC. It codes for CASSLVAELAKNIQYF.